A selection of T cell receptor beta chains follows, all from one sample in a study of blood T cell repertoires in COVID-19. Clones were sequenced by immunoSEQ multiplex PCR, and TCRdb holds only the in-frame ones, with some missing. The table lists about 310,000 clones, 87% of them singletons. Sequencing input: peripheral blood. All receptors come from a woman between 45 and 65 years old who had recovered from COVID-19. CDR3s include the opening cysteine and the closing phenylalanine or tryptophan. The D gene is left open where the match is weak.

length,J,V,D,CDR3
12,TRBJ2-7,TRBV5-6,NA,CASSPAGYEQYF
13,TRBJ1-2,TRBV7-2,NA,CASRPREEYGYTF
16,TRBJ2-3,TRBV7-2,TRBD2,CASSPELAGGGDTQYF
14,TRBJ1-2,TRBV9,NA,CASSVGQLNYGYTF
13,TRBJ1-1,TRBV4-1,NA,CASSQDRGTEAFF
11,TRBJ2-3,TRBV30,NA,CAWSGGGTQYF
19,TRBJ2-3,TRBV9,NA,CASSVVGAFSGASTDTQYF
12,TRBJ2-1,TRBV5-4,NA,CASSLLGAEQFF
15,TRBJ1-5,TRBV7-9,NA,CASSLDGFRNQPQHF
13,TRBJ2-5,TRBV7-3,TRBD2,CASSLGTSETQYF
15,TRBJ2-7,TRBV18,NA,CASSPEDSWTYEQYF
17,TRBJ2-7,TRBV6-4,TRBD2,CASGPKGTSGVSGEQYF
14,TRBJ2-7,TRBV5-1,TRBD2,CASSLGLAVYEQYF
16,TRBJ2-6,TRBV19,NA,CASSIDGGTGANVLTF
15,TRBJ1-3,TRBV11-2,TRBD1,CASSSDRERWNTIYF
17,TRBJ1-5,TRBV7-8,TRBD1,CASSLAGYRGFNQPQHF
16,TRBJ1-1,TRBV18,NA,CASSPPGQSMNTEAFF
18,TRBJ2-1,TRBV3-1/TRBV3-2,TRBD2,CASSQGPASGRVNRVQFF
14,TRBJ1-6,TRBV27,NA,CASSLGQLDSPLHF
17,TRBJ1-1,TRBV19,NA,CASSNSWFDTMNTEAFF
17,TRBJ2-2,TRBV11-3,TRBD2,CASSLVLGGGRTGELFF
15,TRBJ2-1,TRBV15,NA,CATSRDRGIGNEQFF
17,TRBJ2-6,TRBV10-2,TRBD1,CASSVGRGPSGANVLTF
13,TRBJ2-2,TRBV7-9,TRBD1,CASSTRGSGELFF
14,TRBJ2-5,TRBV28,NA,CASSESQGSETQYF
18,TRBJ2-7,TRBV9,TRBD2,CASSLPPRTSGGAYEQYF
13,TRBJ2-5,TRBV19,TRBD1,CASSMGQQETQYF
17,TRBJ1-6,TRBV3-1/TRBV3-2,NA,CASSQVFSGKVRGPLHF
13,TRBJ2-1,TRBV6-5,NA,CASRTGGPNEQFF
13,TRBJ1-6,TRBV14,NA,CASSQDPGLRLHF
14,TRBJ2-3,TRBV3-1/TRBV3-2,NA,CASSQDWATDTQYF
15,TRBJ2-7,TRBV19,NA,CASTMRGRDSDEQYF
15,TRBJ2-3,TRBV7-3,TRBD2,CASSLGLPSTDTQYF
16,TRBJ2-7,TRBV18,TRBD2,CASSPGLAGAAGEQYF
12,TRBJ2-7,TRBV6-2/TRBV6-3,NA,CASSFSSYEQYF